This is a list of T cell receptor beta chains from one sample in a study of OX40 agonist ivuxolimab in advanced cancers. Some clones are missing from TCRdb's copy, which holds only in-frame ones; the method was immunoSEQ multiplex PCR. The data contain around 71,000 clones, roughly 86% of them singletons. This specimen consisted of CD4+ or CD8+ T cells sorted from blood, obtained in a trial of the OX40 agonist ivuxolimab. The receptor source for this set is an adult with an advanced solid tumor such as melanoma, head and neck, liver or kidney cancer. Both conserved end residues are part of each CDR3. The D gene is left open where the match is weak. A row's size may be missing; if present it is once, few, many or a size class.

DNA,CDR3,size,J,D,length,V
TGTGCCAGCTCATCCAGCGGTAACGAAGCTTTCTTT,CASSSSGNEAFF,-,TRBJ1-1,-,12,TRBV18
TGTGCCTGGAGTACGGGAGTCGGAAACATTCAGTACTTC,CAWSTGVGNIQYF,few,TRBJ2-4,-,13,TRBV30
TGTGCCACCAGGGGTTTGACCTACGAGCAGTACTTC,CATRGLTYEQYF,-,TRBJ2-7,-,12,TRBV19
TGTGCCAGCAGGGGGGGAGGCACTGAAGCTTTCTTT,CASRGGGTEAFF,once,TRBJ1-1,-,12,TRBV25-1
TGTGCCAGCAGCTTAGTAGCGGAGACCCAGTACTTC,CASSLVAETQYF,-,TRBJ2-5,-,12,TRBV7-9
TGTGCCAGCAGTGTGGCTAGCGGCACCTACGAGCAGTACTTC,CASSVASGTYEQYF,once,TRBJ2-7,TRBD2,14,TRBV2
TGTGCCTGGGACTTTATGAACACTGAAGCTTTCTTT,CAWDFMNTEAFF,-,TRBJ1-1,-,12,TRBV30
TGTGCCAGCAGTTACTGGGGGGGCGATGGCTACACCTTC,CASSYWGGDGYTF,-,TRBJ1-2,-,13,TRBV6-5
TGTGCCAGCAGCATACAACAGGGCCCAGATACGCAGTATTTT,CASSIQQGPDTQYF,-,TRBJ2-3,-,14,TRBV7-2
TGTGCCTCCCGGGACAGATACAATCAGCCCCAGCATTTT,CASRDRYNQPQHF,-,TRBJ1-5,TRBD1,13,TRBV19
TGTGCTAGCAGCCTGAACCCTTTAGTTAAGGAGACCCAGTACTTC,CASSLNPLVKETQYF,-,TRBJ2-5,-,15,TRBV7-7
TGTGCCAGCAGCCAGCCCCGACAGGGTGTGGATGGCTACACCTTC,CASSQPRQGVDGYTF,few,TRBJ1-2,TRBD1,15,TRBV4-2
TGTGCCAGCAGCCCTACAGCTAACTACGAGCAGTACTTC,CASSPTANYEQYF,-,TRBJ2-7,-,13,TRBV11-2
TGTGCCAGTAAGGTGGGGACAGGGGGCACCGGGGAGCTGTTTTTT,CASKVGTGGTGELFF,-,TRBJ2-2,TRBD1,15,TRBV19
TGTGCCAGCAGTGGCGGAAGCTCCTACAATGAGCAGTTCTTC,CASSGGSSYNEQFF,-,TRBJ2-1,-,14,TRBV2
TGTGCCAGCAGTTTGCCGGCCGGGACAGGGAACACTGAAGCTTTCTTT,CASSLPAGTGNTEAFF,-,TRBJ1-1,TRBD1,16,TRBV28
TGTGCCAGCAGCTTAGGGGGGGAAGGCTACACCTTC,CASSLGGEGYTF,-,TRBJ1-2,-,12,TRBV11-2
TGTGCCTGGGTAGACAGGACACTGCCTGCTAACTATGGCTACACCTTC,CAWVDRTLPANYGYTF,-,TRBJ1-2,-,16,TRBV30
TGCGCCAGCAGCCAGCAGGGAGCGGGAGGGTACAATGAGCAGTTCTTC,CASSQQGAGGYNEQFF,-,TRBJ2-1,TRBD2,16,TRBV5-1
TGCAGCGTTGCCGGGACAGGGGGTGGTGGGGCCAACGTCCTGACTTTC,CSVAGTGGGGANVLTF,-,TRBJ2-6,TRBD1,16,TRBV29-1
TGTGCCAGCAGCTCCAGGGGGAACTATGGCTACACCTTC,CASSSRGNYGYTF,-,TRBJ1-2,TRBD1,13,TRBV14
TGTGCCAGCAGCCTGACTAGCGGGAAATCAACGCAGTATTTT,CASSLTSGKSTQYF,-,TRBJ2-3,TRBD2,14,TRBV7-2
TGTGCCAGCAGCTTAGCCCCCGGGACAGGGGCGGGGGACAATGAGCAGTTCTTC,CASSLAPGTGAGDNEQFF,-,TRBJ2-1,TRBD1,18,TRBV7-2
TGTGCCAGCAGGGTAGCGGGAGGAGGGTACGAGCAGTACTTC,CASRVAGGGYEQYF,few,TRBJ2-7,TRBD2,14,TRBV6-4
TGTGCCAGCAGCTTGTTTACGGGCTCCATGAACACTGAAGCTTTCTTT,CASSLFTGSMNTEAFF,-,TRBJ1-1,-,16,TRBV5-8
TGTGCCTGGGGAAGACCAACTAATGAAAAACTGTTTTTT,CAWGRPTNEKLFF,-,TRBJ1-4,-,13,TRBV30
TGTGCCAGCAGCGTAGGGGGACAGGGGCTTTACAATGAGCAGTTCTTC,CASSVGGQGLYNEQFF,-,TRBJ2-1,TRBD1,16,TRBV9
TGTGCCAGCAGCCATCGCCGGCGGGAGAACTACAATGAGCAGTTCTTC,CASSHRRRENYNEQFF,-,TRBJ2-1,TRBD2,16,TRBV7-8
TGTGCCAGCAGCTCCCCCATGGGAAGCGGGAAAAGTGTCGGGGAGCTGTTTTTT,CASSSPMGSGKSVGELFF,-,TRBJ2-2,TRBD2,18,TRBV7-9
TGCGCCAGCAGCTCCCAAGCCTACGAGCAGTACTTC,CASSSQAYEQYF,-,TRBJ2-7,-,12,TRBV4-1
TGTGCCAGTAGTCCGTCCCTAAGGACAGGACGGGGCTACACCTTC,CASSPSLRTGRGYTF,-,TRBJ1-2,TRBD1,15,TRBV19
TGTGCCAGTAACAGACATACAGGGAACACCGGGGAGCTGTTTTTT,CASNRHTGNTGELFF,-,TRBJ2-2,-,15,TRBV19
TGTGCCAGCACCCGGATTAAGGCTGGAATGAACACTGAAGCTTTCTTT,CASTRIKAGMNTEAFF,-,TRBJ1-1,-,16,TRBV13
TGTGCCAGCAGCCGCGGCTGGGAGGATACGCAGTATTTT,CASSRGWEDTQYF,-,TRBJ2-3,-,13,TRBV27
TGTGCCAGCAGCCCGCGGACAGCTAATTCACCCCTCCACTTT,CASSPRTANSPLHF,-,TRBJ1-6,-,14,TRBV7-2
TGTGCCAGCAGCACCGGGGACTTCGGGAATGAGCAGTTCTTC,CASSTGDFGNEQFF,once,TRBJ2-1,-,14,TRBV7-9
TGTGCCAGCAGCCCCCGGTCGGGGTCACAAGAGACCCAGTACTTC,CASSPRSGSQETQYF,-,TRBJ2-5,-,15,TRBV5-8
TGCGCCAGCTGCTTCTACGGAGCAGATACGCAGTATTTT,CASCFYGADTQYF,-,TRBJ2-3,-,13,TRBV10-2
TGTGCCAGCAGCTTGGCCCCAGGCAGGGGTTTCAATGGCTACACCTTC,CASSLAPGRGFNGYTF,-,TRBJ1-2,-,16,TRBV5-5